What follows describes a single TCR beta chain. Alongside a J-beta primer mix, a sample-barcoded 5' primer served in a second PCR lasting roughly 6 to 11 cycles. TCRdb itself ran the 5' RACE reads through MiXCR, one entry per CDR3 protein. The sample lists 1.5 million to 2 million distinct CDR3 sequences, about 50% occurring once. Germline assignment: CDR1 SGHVS and CDR2 FQNEAQ. V dropped 6 bases and J dropped 5; count of bases not matched to a gene: 9. The length of the CDR3 is 15 residues. This record belongs to a study of blood T cells in healthy people across ages. Total RNA extraction produced at least 6 micrograms (per sample) for the study.

Sequencing input: blood. V gene TRBV7-8 combines with J gene TRBJ1-4, with 7 bases aligning to TRBD1. The sequence derives from a middle-aged woman in good health. The CDR3 here is CASRPRTGGNEKLFF. The CDR3 bases are TGTGCCAGCAGACCCCGGACAGGTGGAAATGAAAAACTGTTTTTT.